What follows is one T cell receptor (beta chain) and its context. Method: immunoSEQ multiplex PCR; TCRdb's copy keeps in-frame clones and lacks some. The repertoire holds about 210,000 clones, 80% to 85% seen once, with about 9.8% in the top ten. The data stem from a study of blood T cell repertoires in COVID-19. Germline V lookup: CDR1 MNHEY, CDR2 SVGEGT. Trimming at V came to 5 bases and at J to 9 bases, leaving 4 bases not matched to a gene. This CDR3 comprises 12 residues. The specimen sequenced was PBMCs or T cells enriched from blood (not recorded which). This sequence originates from a woman aged 50 to 65 with acute COVID-19. The V gene is TRBV6-2 or TRBV6-3, the J gene TRBJ1-5, with 7 bases identical to TRBD1. The CDR3 protein is CASSKTGLPQHF. CDR3 in DNA: TGTGCCAGCAGTAAGACAGGGCTGCCCCAGCATTTT.